This T cell receptor (beta chain) was recovered during a study of control samples from healthy donors and cancer patients. Clones were read by immunoSEQ multiplex PCR, and TCRdb kept only the in-frame ones, dropping some. The sample includes roughly 100,000 clones, roughly 92% of them seen just once. V was shortened by 4 bases and J by 9 bases, with 13 bases between the two germline ends. There are 13 residues in the CDR3. Germline CDR1 and CDR2: LGHDT and YNNKEL (reference sequence). Material for sequencing was blood. This receptor was taken from a human donor in good health. The donor label of this sample is uncertain. The V and J genes are TRBV3-1 (or the pseudogene TRBV3-2) and TRBJ1-5; D is perhaps TRBD1 (5 bases). CDR3 sequence reads: CASSLGGGTPQHF. CDR3 coding DNA: TGTGCCAGCAGCCTCGGGGGGGGTACGCCCCAGCATTTT.